These T cell receptor beta chains were read from a single sample in a study of T-cell memory formation after mild COVID-19. TCRdb reprocessed the 5' RACE reads with MiXCR, giving one entry per CDR3 protein. The table has about 190,000 distinct CDR3 sequences, roughly a tenth seen once. Source material: PBMCs or a T cell subset sorted from them (not recorded which). Receptor source: a man aged 18 to 29 who had mild COVID-19 (a few samples of this study predate the infection). Cell type and time point are not known. CDR3s include the opening cysteine and the closing phenylalanine or tryptophan. A D gene is named only where the DNA matches it firmly. A clone size is listed for some rows: how often the clone was seen (once, few, many), or a class if it is expanded.

clone size: -; J gene: TRBJ2-3; V gene: TRBV19; D gene: TRBD1; CDR3 length: 17; CDR3 protein: CASSTGQGPLSTDTQYF; CDR3 DNA: TGTGCCAGTAGCACCGGACAGGGTCCCCTTAGCACAGATACGCAGTATTTT
clone size: -; J gene: TRBJ2-7; V gene: TRBV3-1; D gene: -; CDR3 length: 14; CDR3 protein: CASSPSSLSYEQYF; CDR3 DNA: TGTGCCAGCAGTCCCAGCAGCCTCTCCTACGAGCAGTACTTC
clone size: -; J gene: TRBJ1-4; V gene: TRBV12-3/TRBV12-4; D gene: TRBD1; CDR3 length: 13; CDR3 protein: CASSQRDREKLFF; CDR3 DNA: TGTGCCAGCAGTCAGAGGGACAGAGAAAAACTGTTTTTT
clone size: few; J gene: TRBJ2-5; V gene: TRBV3-1; D gene: -; CDR3 length: 13; CDR3 protein: CASSQRGEETQYF; CDR3 DNA: TGTGCCAGCAGCCAACGCGGGGAAGAGACCCAGTACTTC
clone size: many; J gene: TRBJ2-7; V gene: TRBV28; D gene: -; CDR3 length: 13; CDR3 protein: CASRVGRAYEQYF; CDR3 DNA: TGTGCCAGCAGGGTCGGCAGGGCCTACGAGCAGTACTTC
clone size: -; J gene: TRBJ2-5; V gene: TRBV7-2; D gene: -; CDR3 length: 13; CDR3 protein: CASSQTGGETQYF; CDR3 DNA: TGTGCCAGCAGCCAAACCGGAGGGGAGACCCAGTACTTC
clone size: many; J gene: TRBJ2-3; V gene: TRBV20-1; D gene: -; CDR3 length: 13; CDR3 protein: CSAPRPPAVTQYF; CDR3 DNA: TGCAGTGCTCCTCGGCCCCCTGCTGTTACGCAGTATTTT
clone size: -; J gene: TRBJ1-2; V gene: TRBV6-5; D gene: TRBD1; CDR3 length: 14; CDR3 protein: CASRIGTGDYGYTF; CDR3 DNA: TGTGCCAGCAGAATCGGGACAGGGGACTATGGCTACACCTTC
clone size: few; J gene: TRBJ2-7; V gene: TRBV4-1; D gene: -; CDR3 length: 16; CDR3 protein: CASSQLTGLGYYEQYF; CDR3 DNA: TGCGCCAGCAGCCAATTAACAGGGTTGGGTTACTACGAGCAGTACTTC
clone size: few; J gene: TRBJ2-1; V gene: TRBV5-1; D gene: -; CDR3 length: 14; CDR3 protein: CASSLEPDRNEQFF; CDR3 DNA: TGCGCCAGCAGCTTGGAACCCGACAGGAATGAGCAGTTCTTC
clone size: -; J gene: TRBJ2-1; V gene: TRBV7-2; D gene: -; CDR3 length: 14; CDR3 protein: CASSFRVSGPEQFF; CDR3 DNA: TGTGCCAGCAGCTTCAGGGTTTCGGGTCCTGAGCAGTTCTTC
clone size: many; J gene: TRBJ2-4; V gene: TRBV18; D gene: -; CDR3 length: 14; CDR3 protein: CASSPPEAKNIQYF; CDR3 DNA: TGTGCCAGCTCACCGCCAGAAGCCAAAAACATTCAGTACTTC
clone size: few; J gene: TRBJ2-1; V gene: TRBV6-2/TRBV6-3; D gene: -; CDR3 length: 15; CDR3 protein: CASSYGGGTYNEQFF; CDR3 DNA: TGTGCCAGCAGTTACGGAGGGGGCACCTACAATGAGCAGTTCTTC
clone size: few; J gene: TRBJ2-5; V gene: TRBV29-1; D gene: -; CDR3 length: 12; CDR3 protein: CSVEGQEETQYF; CDR3 DNA: TGCAGCGTTGAAGGGCAAGAAGAGACCCAGTACTTC
clone size: few; J gene: TRBJ1-1; V gene: TRBV29-1; D gene: -; CDR3 length: 13; CDR3 protein: CSSRGNTNTEAFF; CDR3 DNA: TGCAGCTCGCGGGGGAACACGAACACTGAAGCTTTCTTT
clone size: few; J gene: TRBJ2-5; V gene: TRBV7-2; D gene: TRBD2; CDR3 length: 17; CDR3 protein: CASSFSGLAGYQETQYF; CDR3 DNA: TGTGCCAGCAGCTTTAGCGGTCTAGCGGGGTACCAAGAGACCCAGTACTTC
clone size: many; J gene: TRBJ2-3; V gene: TRBV19; D gene: TRBD2; CDR3 length: 15; CDR3 protein: CASSILAETTDTQYF; CDR3 DNA: TGTGCCAGTAGTATACTAGCGGAAACCACAGATACGCAGTATTTT
clone size: few; J gene: TRBJ2-3; V gene: TRBV7-2; D gene: -; CDR3 length: 11; CDR3 protein: CASSWGGTQYF; CDR3 DNA: TGTGCCAGCAGCTGGGGAGGTACGCAGTATTTT
clone size: few; J gene: TRBJ2-5; V gene: TRBV2; D gene: -; CDR3 length: 12; CDR3 protein: CASTDSGVTQYF; CDR3 DNA: TGTGCCAGTACGGACTCAGGGGTTACCCAGTACTTC
clone size: -; J gene: TRBJ1-1; V gene: TRBV28; D gene: -; CDR3 length: 13; CDR3 protein: CALGGGMDTEAFF; CDR3 DNA: TGTGCCCTCGGCGGGGGGATGGACACTGAAGCTTTCTTT
clone size: many; J gene: TRBJ2-2; V gene: TRBV5-1; D gene: -; CDR3 length: 18; CDR3 protein: CASSLNPTGTTNTGELFF; CDR3 DNA: TGCGCCAGCAGCTTGAACCCAACAGGGACTACGAACACCGGGGAGCTGTTTTTT
clone size: -; J gene: TRBJ2-5; V gene: TRBV6-5; D gene: TRBD2; CDR3 length: 14; CDR3 protein: CASSYTSGGETQYF; CDR3 DNA: TGTGCCAGCAGTTATACTAGCGGGGGAGAGACCCAGTACTTC
clone size: many; J gene: TRBJ2-5; V gene: TRBV7-9; D gene: -; CDR3 length: 13; CDR3 protein: CASSPDLGGTQYF; CDR3 DNA: TGTGCCAGCAGCCCGGATCTAGGTGGGACCCAGTACTTC
clone size: many; J gene: TRBJ2-2; V gene: TRBV19; D gene: -; CDR3 length: 15; CDR3 protein: CASRYRLASTGELFF; CDR3 DNA: TGTGCCAGTAGATATAGGTTGGCGAGCACCGGGGAGCTGTTTTTT
clone size: few; J gene: TRBJ1-5; V gene: TRBV28; D gene: -; CDR3 length: 11; CDR3 protein: CASSLTTAQHF; CDR3 DNA: TGTGCCAGCAGTTTAACAACAGCCCAGCATTTT
clone size: -; J gene: TRBJ2-4; V gene: TRBV7-2; D gene: -; CDR3 length: 15; CDR3 protein: CASSSGVWGPNIQYF; CDR3 DNA: TGTGCCAGCAGCTCGGGCGTCTGGGGCCCAAACATTCAGTACTTC
clone size: few; J gene: TRBJ1-4; V gene: TRBV18; D gene: -; CDR3 length: 14; CDR3 protein: CASSPQTNNEKLFF; CDR3 DNA: TGTGCCAGCTCCCCACAGACTAATAATGAAAAACTGTTTTTT
clone size: -; J gene: TRBJ2-5; V gene: TRBV6-5; D gene: -; CDR3 length: 13; CDR3 protein: CASSSTRSGTQYF; CDR3 DNA: TGTGCCAGCAGTTCTACCAGGTCGGGGACCCAGTACTTC
clone size: -; J gene: TRBJ2-1; V gene: TRBV20-1; D gene: -; CDR3 length: 13; CDR3 protein: CSASEDAHNEQFF; CDR3 DNA: TGCAGTGCTAGTGAGGACGCACACAATGAGCAGTTCTTC
clone size: many; J gene: TRBJ2-2; V gene: TRBV5-1; D gene: -; CDR3 length: 14; CDR3 protein: CASSLIPGPGELFF; CDR3 DNA: TGCGCCAGCAGCTTGATTCCCGGTCCCGGGGAGCTGTTTTTT
clone size: few; J gene: TRBJ2-7; V gene: TRBV12-3/TRBV12-4; D gene: TRBD1; CDR3 length: 14; CDR3 protein: CASSEQGVAYEQYF; CDR3 DNA: TGTGCCAGCAGCGAACAGGGGGTCGCCTACGAGCAGTACTTC
clone size: many; J gene: TRBJ2-3; V gene: TRBV7-2; D gene: TRBD2; CDR3 length: 16; CDR3 protein: CASSIGPRGSTDTQYF; CDR3 DNA: TGTGCCAGCAGCATCGGACCGCGGGGGTCCACAGATACGCAGTATTTT